The TCR beta chain described here comes from a study of T-cell reconstitution after alpha-beta-depleted transplantation in children. Study outcomes and limitations: Several patients had high TCRbeta diversity at day 60; it came from surviving recipient T cells and thymic progenitors. A year post-transplant, T-cell counts and diversity derived mostly from newly produced T cells. Alpha-beta T cells present about two months after transplant were reported to originate from several hundred expanded graft clones.

Comment on this clonotype: Its target is not known.

The TCRbeta library was prepared with unique molecular identifiers. Each CDR3 protein is one row after TCRdb ran MiXCR on the PCR reads. This table holds about 98,000 distinct CDR3 sequences, less than 25% found once. This TCR was sampled from a boy younger than 10 with acute lymphoblastic leukemia, due to receive a stem cell transplant. The sequenced sample was PBMCs, obtained before TCRalphabeta/CD19-depleted stem cell transplant.

CDR3 sequence: CASSHPGYRTF. Here the CDR3 DNA reads TGTGCCAGCAGTCATCCGGGATACCGCACCTTC. V usage is TRBV28 and J usage is TRBJ1-2, with unresolved D. The CDR3 loop spans 11 amino acids. V was clipped by 5 bases and J by 13 bases, with 14 bases between them. The V gene's germline CDR1 is MDHEN and CDR2 SYDVKM.